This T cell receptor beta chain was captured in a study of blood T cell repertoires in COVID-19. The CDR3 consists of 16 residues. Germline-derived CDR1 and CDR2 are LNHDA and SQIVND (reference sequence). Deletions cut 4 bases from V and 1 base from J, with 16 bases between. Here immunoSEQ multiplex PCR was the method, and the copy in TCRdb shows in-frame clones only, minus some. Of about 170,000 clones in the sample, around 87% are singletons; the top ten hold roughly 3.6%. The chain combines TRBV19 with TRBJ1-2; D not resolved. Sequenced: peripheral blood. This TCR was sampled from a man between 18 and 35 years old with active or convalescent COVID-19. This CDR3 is CASSNNSPGVNYGYTF. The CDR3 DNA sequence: TGTGCCAGTAGTAACAACAGCCCCGGCGTTAACTATGGCTACACCTTC. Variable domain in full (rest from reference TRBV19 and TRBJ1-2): DGGITQSPKYLFRKEGQNVTLSCEQNLNHDAMYWYRQDPGQGLRLIYYSQIVNDFQKGDIAEGYSVSREKKESFPLTVTSAQKNPTAFYLCASSNNSPGVNYGYTFGSGTRLTVV.